In this sample, the clone carrying this TCR beta chain turned up a few times. Via MiXCR, TCRdb re-called the 5' RACE reads, giving one row per CDR3 protein. This table holds roughly 240,000 distinct CDR3 sequences, over 6.5% found once. This sample is part of a study of T cells after yellow fever vaccination. This TCR came from a man younger than 40 who received the YFV17D yellow fever vaccine. The source was CD4+ T cells sorted from PBMCs, collected on the day of the yellow fever booster vaccination.

CDR3 in amino acids: CSASTREGLETQYF. The CDR3 nucleotides read TGCAGTGCTAGCACGCGGGAGGGCCTCGAGACCCAGTACTTC. The chain uses TRBV20-1 and TRBJ2-5, with 9 bases identical to TRBD2. Germline V lookup: CDR1 DFQATT, CDR2 SNEGSKA (reference sequence). There are 14 residues in the CDR3. V lost 3 bases to trimming and J lost 5 bases; unmatched junction nucleotides: 7.